The 6 T cell receptor beta chains below all came from one sample that was sequenced in a study of Graves' ophthalmopathy and Graves' hyperthyroidism. Amplification targeted the TCR beta CDR3 regions, with RNA transcripts as the source material. First-round RT-PCR employed HTBI primers, with a second-round multiplex PCR after it. TCRdb redid the calling of the multiplex PCR reads with MiXCR, one entry per CDR3 protein. The sample consists of over a million distinct CDR3 sequences, 35% to 45% of them appearing once. Source material: peripheral blood or thyroid tissue (not recorded which). The receptors shown here come from an adult man with Graves' hyperthyroidism.

This clonotype was recorded many times. J is TRBJ2-2 and V is TRBV2, with 11 bases matching TRBD2. Unmatched junction bases numbered 13, after V lost 7 bases and J lost 9 bases. The CDR3 covers 16 residues. Germline CDR1 is SNHLY and CDR2 is FYNNEI. CDR3 sequence (DNA): TGTGCCAGCACCTCGATAGCGGGAGGGCCTGGCAGGGAGCTGTTTTTT. Protein product: CASTSIAGGPGRELFF.

This chain connects TRBV2 to TRBJ2-3; 7 bases fit TRBD2. V was pared by 2 bases and J by 6 bases, with 8 bases of the junction left unmatched. CDR1 SNHLY and CDR2 FYNNEI come from the germline V gene. This CDR3 spans 15 amino acids. The CDR3 DNA reads TGTGCCAGCAGTGAATTCGGGAGGAAGGGCGATACGCAGTATTTT. It is translated as CASSEFGRKGDTQYF.

The V call is TRBV12-3 or TRBV12-4, the J call TRBJ2-7; weak D call: TRBD2 (6 bases). V lost 2 bases and J lost 6, with 11 bases in between. The CDR3 has 13 amino acids. This CDR3 is CASSLLRGGEQYF. CDR3 DNA sequence: TGTGCCAGCAGTTTATTGAGGGGAGGCGAGCAGTACTTC.

This chain links TRBV29-1 with TRBJ1-4; TRBD1 aligns across 7 bases. After removal of 4 bases from V and 0 bases from J, the junction contained 17 bases not matched to a gene. The CDR3 totals 19 residues. Per germline, CDR1 SQVTM and CDR2 ANQGSEA. The CDR3 nucleotides are TGCAGCGTTGCGGCGTCGAGGGAAGGGGGCCATGCAACTAATGAAAAACTGTTTTTT. It translates to CSVAASREGGHATNEKLFF.

The rearrangement joins TRBV19 to TRBJ1-5; D might be TRBD1 (5 bases). CDR3 length: 16 amino acids. Germline CDR1 LNHDA, CDR2 SQIVND (reference sequence). V was trimmed by 3 bases and J by 0 bases, leaving 12 bases between them. The CDR3 nucleotides are TGTGCCAGTAGTATGATACAGGCCCATAGCAATCAGCCCCAGCATTTT. Protein sequence: CASSMIQAHSNQPQHF.

This rearrangement joins TRBV19 to TRBJ2-7; 12 bases are a match to TRBD2. Germline loops: CDR1 LNHDA, CDR2 SQIVND (reference sequence). The CDR3 length is 16 residues. Losses at the gene ends were 5 bases for V and 4 bases for J; bases not matched to a gene: 9. Written as DNA, the CDR3 is TGTGCCAGTAGTCCTCGGACTAGCGGGGTACAATACGAGCAGTACTTC. Its protein product is CASSPRTSGVQYEQYF.